The 26 T cell receptor beta chains presented below share a single source sample, sequenced in a study of OX40 agonist ivuxolimab in advanced cancers. Generated by immunoSEQ multiplex PCR, the TCRdb table keeps only in-frame clones and is missing some. The table has 65,000 to 95,000 clones, 84% seen once; the top ten hold around 0.51%. The sample here was CD4+ or CD8+ T cells sorted from blood, taken in a trial of the OX40 agonist ivuxolimab. Source of these receptors: an adult with an advanced solid tumor such as melanoma, head and neck, liver or kidney cancer.

In its sample, this clone was seen once. This rearrangement joins TRBV5-5 to TRBJ1-1; D call uncertain. Germline CDR1 is SGHKS and CDR2 is YYEKEE (reference sequence). V was cut by 4 bases and J by 6 bases, with 13 bases left in between. The CDR3 has 13 amino acids. The CDR3 sequence: CASSESGDPEAFF. The CDR3 bases are TGTGCCAGCAGCGAATCCGGGGATCCTGAAGCTTTCTTT.

The gene calls are TRBV27 and TRBJ2-2; tentatively, D is TRBD1 (6 bases). Looked up from germline, CDR1 is MNHEY and CDR2 is SMNVEV (reference sequence). The CDR3 totals 15 residues. Trimming pared 8 bases from V and 2 bases from J, leaving 15 bases between. Here the CDR3 reads CASGLPGHNTGELFF. As DNA, the CDR3 is TGTGCCAGCGGACTGCCGGGACATAACACCGGGGAGCTGTTTTTT.

The J gene is TRBJ2-7, the V gene TRBV28; weak D call: TRBD2 (5 bases). Germline values: CDR1 MDHEN, CDR2 SYDVKM. V gave up 1 base and J gave up 4 bases, with 14 bases separating them. The CDR3 is 15 residues long. The CDR3 DNA reads as TGTGCCAGCAGTTTATCGGGGAGCGTCGGGTACGAGCAGTACTTC. It encodes CASSLSGSVGYEQYF.

This chain uses TRBV6-5 with TRBJ2-7, with 10 nucleotides matching TRBD2. V dropped 4 bases and J dropped 4; count of bases not matched to a gene: 4. The CDR3 totals 14 residues. Germline loops: CDR1 MNHEY, CDR2 SVGAGI. The CDR3 protein is CASSWASGRYEQYF. CDR3 nucleotide sequence: TGTGCCAGCAGTTGGGCTAGCGGGAGATACGAGCAGTACTTC.

This clone appeared a single time. The rearrangement uses TRBV9 and TRBJ1-1, with 9 nucleotides matching TRBD1. V lost 0 bases to trimming and J lost 2 bases; unmatched junction nucleotides: 8. In germline, CDR1 is SGDLS, CDR2 YYNGEE. The CDR3 loop spans 17 amino acids. The CDR3 region has the DNA TGTGCCAGCAGCGTAGTGACCGGGACAGGGAAAAACACTGAAGCTTTCTTT. Protein: CASSVVTGTGKNTEAFF.

The table lists this clone with a count of one. The rearrangement links TRBV4-1 to TRBJ2-5; weak D call: TRBD2 (6 bases). Trimming shortened V by 1 base and J by 3 bases, and 15 bases separated the two germline ends. The CDR3 consists of 16 residues. Germline V gene sequence: CDR1 MGHRA, CDR2 YSYEKL. The CDR3 region has the DNA TGCGCCAGCAGCCAAGGTGGCGCGGGGTTAGAAGAGACCCAGTACTTC. Translating it yields CASSQGGAGLEETQYF.

The V and J genes are TRBV18 and TRBJ2-7, with 11 bases lining up with TRBD2. CDR1 and CDR2 from the germline V gene are KGHSH and LQKENI. V was clipped by 1 base and J by 0 bases; unmatched bases: 11. CDR3 length: 19 residues. CDR3 protein: CASSPRASGRPPFSYEQYF. Here the CDR3 DNA reads TGTGCCAGCTCACCACGGGCTAGCGGGAGGCCCCCGTTCTCCTACGAGCAGTACTTC.

This clone was counted only a few times. The chain carries TRBV10-3 and TRBJ2-3, with D perhaps being TRBD1 or TRBD2 (5 bases each). This CDR3 region has 14 residues. Germline CDR1 is ENHRY and CDR2 is SYGVKD. The V gene lost 0 bases and the J gene lost 3 bases, with 7 bases spanning the gap. The CDR3 protein is CAISESWGTDTQYF. The CDR3 nucleotides are TGTGCCATCAGTGAGTCGTGGGGGACAGATACGCAGTATTTT.

This chain joins TRBV18 and TRBJ1-2, with 9 positions matching TRBD1. V lost 2 bases to trimming and J lost 8 bases; unmatched junction nucleotides: 9. Germline CDR1 reads KGHSH; CDR2 reads LQKENI. CDR3 length: 15 residues. CDR3 sequence reads: CASSPSTGGAGGYTF. CDR3 nucleotides: TGTGCCAGCTCACCAAGCACAGGGGGCGCGGGGGGCTACACCTTC.

The gene calls are TRBV6-5 and TRBJ2-1; D remains ambiguous. The V gene lost 8 bases and the J gene lost 0 bases, with 5 bases spanning the gap. The germline CDR1 and CDR2 sequences are MNHEY and SVGAGI. The CDR3 length is 12 residues. CDR3 sequence (DNA): TGTGCCAGCGTGTCCTCCTACAATGAGCAGTTCTTC. Its translation: CASVSSYNEQFF.

This chain connects TRBV7-8 to TRBJ2-5, with unresolved D. Trimming left V 4 bases short and J 0 bases short, with 9 bases between. CDR1 and CDR2 from the germline V gene are SGHVS and FQNEAQ. The CDR3 contains 14 residues. DNA for the CDR3: TGTGCCAGCAGCTCAAGACGGTACCAAGAGACCCAGTACTTC. Translated, it gives CASSSRRYQETQYF.

The chain links TRBV27 to TRBJ2-3, with D possibly being TRBD1 (6 bases). Trimming removed 6 bases from V and 2 bases from J, with 12 bases in between. The CDR3 is made up of 14 amino acids. From germline, CDR1 is MNHEY and CDR2 SMNVEV (reference sequence). CDR3 sequence: CASSIDRLTDTQYF. The CDR3 DNA is TGTGCCAGCAGCATTGACAGGCTCACAGATACGCAGTATTTT.

This chain joins TRBV10-2 and TRBJ1-6, with 10 bases matching TRBD1. The CDR3 loop spans 14 amino acids. Germline lookup yields CDR1 WSHSY and CDR2 SAAADI. The ends lost 6 bases at V and 10 bases at J; junction bases unmatched: 6. The CDR3 here is CASRTGGARSPLHF. In nucleotides, the CDR3 is TGCGCCAGCAGGACAGGGGGCGCTAGGTCACCCCTCCACTTT.

The table lists this clone with a count of one. The chain carries TRBV28 and TRBJ1-5; tentative D call: TRBD1 (5 bases). CDR3 length: 14 amino acids. The V gene lost 8 bases and the J gene lost 0 bases, with 11 bases spanning the gap. The germline V gene has CDR1 MDHEN and CDR2 SYDVKM. CDR3 residues: CASDQGYSNQPQHF. As DNA, the CDR3 is TGTGCCAGCGATCAGGGATATAGCAATCAGCCCCAGCATTTT.

The chain is built from TRBV27 and TRBJ2-5, with 9 bases that match TRBD2. The CDR3 has 16 amino acids. Unmatched junction bases numbered 8, after V lost 2 bases and J lost 4 bases. The germline V gene encodes CDR1 MNHEY and CDR2 SMNVEV (reference sequence). The CDR3 DNA follows: TGTGCCAGCAGTTTAATGGCGGGAGGGCCGAGAGAGACCCAGTACTTC. Protein product: CASSLMAGGPRETQYF.

The chain uses TRBV6-1 and TRBJ2-7; D possibly corresponds to TRBD2 (5 bases). Trimming shortened V by 9 bases and J by 3 bases, and 15 bases separated the two germline ends. CDR3 length: 13 residues. CDR1 MNHNS and CDR2 SASEGT come from the germline V gene. This CDR3 is CASLTKWGYEQYF. The CDR3 coding sequence is TGTGCCAGTTTGACTAAGTGGGGCTACGAGCAGTACTTC.

The chain is built from TRBV7-2 and TRBJ1-2; the D is unclear. V lost 4 bases and J lost 10, with 16 bases in between. Germline V lookup: CDR1 SGHTA, CDR2 FQGNSA. The CDR3 is 13 amino acids. DNA for the CDR3: TGTGCCAGCAGCTCTGACTACGGGCTGGACTACACCTTC. This encodes CASSSDYGLDYTF.

The CDR3 reads CASSSERDPNQPQHF. The CDR3, as DNA: TGTGCCAGCAGCTCAGAAAGGGATCCCAATCAGCCCCAGCATTTT. The rearrangement links TRBV7-9 to TRBJ1-5; D is unresolved. The germline CDR1 and CDR2 sequences are SEHNR and FQNEAQ (reference sequence). Trimming took off 4 bases at V and 3 bases at J, with 13 bases between the two ends. This CDR3 is 15 amino acids long.

This chain connects TRBV7-2 to TRBJ2-7; TRBD1 matches 8 bases. CDR1 is SGHTA and CDR2 is FQGNSA in the germline V gene. This CDR3 spans 15 amino acids. V dropped 3 bases and J dropped 3; count of bases not matched to a gene: 7. This CDR3 reads CASSFSTGARYEQYF. The CDR3 DNA reads TGTGCCAGCAGCTTTTCGACAGGGGCGCGCTACGAGCAGTACTTC.

CDR3 sequence: CATSRGGASNNEQFF. CDR3 nucleotides: TGTGCCACCAGCAGAGGGGGGGCGTCGAACAATGAGCAGTTCTTC. The chain recombines TRBV15 with TRBJ2-1; either TRBD1 or TRBD2 may supply D (6 bases each). Germline assignment: CDR1 LNHNV and CDR2 YYDKDF (reference sequence). This CDR3 is built from 15 residues. V was pared by 1 base and J by 5 bases, with 12 bases between.

This chain joins TRBV15 and TRBJ1-2; unclear D gene. CDR3 size: 14 residues. Germline values: CDR1 LNHNV, CDR2 YYDKDF (reference sequence). Trimming cost V 5 bases and J 6 bases, with 16 bases left between them. The CDR3 DNA reads TGTGCCACCAGCTTATGGCCGGCGCGGGATGGCTACACCTTC. Amino acid sequence: CATSLWPARDGYTF.

The CDR3 sequence: CASSSGKVDTQYF. CDR3 nucleotide sequence: TGTGCCAGTAGTAGCGGGAAGGTAGATACGCAGTATTTT. This chain uses TRBV19 with TRBJ2-3; TRBD2 might be the D (6 bases). V was shortened by 4 bases and J by 5 bases, with 10 bases between the two germline ends. Germline CDR1 and CDR2: LNHDA and SQIVND (reference sequence). The CDR3 is 13 amino acids.

This clone was detected only once. The chain links TRBV6-1 to TRBJ2-1; 8 nucleotides agree with TRBD2. CDR3 length: 15 residues. From germline, CDR1 is MNHNS and CDR2 SASEGT. With V trimmed by 2 bases and J by 5 bases, 5 bases remained unmatched. CDR3 sequence: CASSESGSRNNEQFF. DNA of the CDR3: TGTGCCAGCAGTGAAAGCGGGAGTAGGAACAATGAGCAGTTCTTC.

J is TRBJ2-5 and V is TRBV18; 9 bases align to TRBD1. The CDR3 contains 14 residues. Germline CDR1 is KGHSH and CDR2 is LQKENI. The junction had 6 bases not matched to a gene; V was cut back by 6 bases and J by 4 bases. CDR3 coding DNA: TGTGCCAGCTCGATGGGACAGGGCGGAGAGACCCAGTACTTC. Amino acid sequence: CASSMGQGGETQYF.

This clone has only one observation. V gene TRBV7-2 combines with J gene TRBJ2-5; 10 bases fit TRBD2. Trimming at V came to 6 bases and at J to 5 bases, leaving 6 bases not matched to a gene. Per the germline V gene, CDR1 is SGHTA and CDR2 is FQGNSA. The CDR3 is made up of 14 amino acids. The CDR3 region has the DNA TGTGCCAGCAGACTAGCGGGGTGGGTGGAGACCCAGTACTTC. Protein: CASRLAGWVETQYF.

There are a few counts of this clone. The V call is TRBV7-2, the J call TRBJ2-3; D uncertain. V shed 1 base and J shed 4 bases, with 21 bases lying between them. The CDR3 runs 18 residues. Germline CDR1 SGHTA, CDR2 FQGNSA. This chain's CDR3 is CASSLGVSWEGIADTQYF. The DNA of the CDR3 is TGTGCCAGCAGCTTAGGTGTTAGTTGGGAAGGGATTGCAGATACGCAGTATTTT. Full variable domain (missing parts from reference TRBV7-2 and TRBJ2-3): GAGVSQSPSNKVTEKGKDVELRCDPISGHTALYWYRQSLGQGLEFLIYFQGNSAPDKSGLPSDRFSAERTGGSVSTLTIQRTQQEDSAVYLCASSLGVSWEGIADTQYFGPGTRLTVL.